The 16 T cell receptor beta chains given below trace back to one sample, sequenced in a study of shared clonotypes between healthy human individuals (dated by TCRdb to between 2020 and 2021). Libraries were prepared through the immunoSEQ multiplex PCR assay. This immuneACCESS table, as held by TCRdb, lists in-frame sequences with V and J called but not all clones. Of the missing ones, under half trace to an unresolved V gene in checked studies; the others have no known cause. A total of more than 2 million clones appear in this sample, roughly 95% of them only once. The ten largest clones take up about 1.1% of the sample. CD8 naive samples consisted of CD45RO-negative cells that were positively selected for CCR7, yielding a CD45RA+CCR7+ population without TemRA cells. Sequenced input: naive CD8+ T cells sorted from blood. The cell subset or site label, as the study defines it: CD45RA+CCR7+. These receptors were obtained from a man younger than 35 in good health.

The gene calls are TRBV6-5 and TRBJ2-7; 9 nucleotides line up with TRBD1. Germline V gene lookup returns CDR1 MNHEY and CDR2 SVGAGI. J lost 4 bases, V lost 2 bases, and 9 bases had no gene match. The CDR3 totals 16 residues. The CDR3 DNA follows: TGTGCCAGCAGTTACCCCCAGGGACAGGGATCGTACGAGCAGTACTTC. Protein sequence: CASSYPQGQGSYEQYF.

The chain joins TRBV7-3 to TRBJ2-5, with TRBD1 identical over 9 bases. Germline values: CDR1 SGHTA, CDR2 FQGTGA. The CDR3 spans 14 residues. The J segment lost 5 bases and the V segment lost 5 bases, leaving 6 bases of the junction unmatched. The CDR3 DNA follows: TGTGCCAGCAGCACGACAGGGGGTCTGGAGACCCAGTACTTC. Protein product: CASSTTGGLETQYF.

The J gene is TRBJ2-3, the V gene TRBV6-5; D is unclear. The germline V and J ends were trimmed by 6 bases and 2 bases, with 9 bases remaining between them. Germline V gene sequence: CDR1 MNHEY, CDR2 SVGAGI. The CDR3 is made up of 13 amino acids. CDR3 region: CASSLYVTDTQYF. The DNA for the CDR3 is TGTGCCAGCAGCCTCTACGTCACAGATACGCAGTATTTT.

This rearrangement joins TRBV2 to TRBJ2-7; possible D gene TRBD2, 6 bases. Trimming removed 5 bases at V and 5 bases at J, with 28 bases between. This CDR3 spans 18 amino acids. From germline, CDR1 is SNHLY and CDR2 FYNNEI. CDR3 nucleotides: TGTGCCAGCAGTCCCAATAGTATCCAGGGACTTGTTGCAAACGAGCAGTACTTC. Translation gives CASSPNSIQGLVANEQYF.

This clone is a singleton in its sample. Within the sample, other DNA sequences also encode this same CDR3. This rearrangement joins TRBV30 to TRBJ1-1, with unresolved D. Germline V gives CDR1 GTSNPN, CDR2 SVGIG (reference sequence). V dropped 0 bases and J dropped 4 bases, with 9 bases sitting between them. The CDR3 consists of 13 residues. The CDR3 loop reads CAWSVGVATEAFF. The CDR3, as DNA: TGTGCCTGGAGTGTTGGAGTGGCCACTGAAGCTTTCTTT.

V and J are TRBV6-6 and TRBJ2-3; 7 bases agree with TRBD1. The ends lost 5 bases at V and 2 bases at J; junction bases unmatched: 7. The CDR3 consists of 15 residues. From germline, CDR1 is MNHNY and CDR2 SVGAGI (reference sequence). This CDR3 reads CASSPTGQTTDTQYF. For the CDR3, the DNA is TGTGCCAGCAGTCCCACGGGACAGACCACAGATACGCAGTATTTT.

This chain connects TRBV5-1 to TRBJ2-7; TRBD2 agrees at 9 bases. Germline V gives CDR1 SGHRS, CDR2 YFSETQ. The CDR3 loop spans 13 amino acids. The trim removed 6 bases at V and 3 bases at J, leaving 4 bases unmatched. CDR3 amino acids: CASKLAGDYEQYF. CDR3 coding DNA: TGCGCCAGCAAATTAGCGGGAGACTACGAGCAGTACTTC.

V gene TRBV2 combines with J gene TRBJ2-3, with TRBD1 as a possible D gene (5 bases). The CDR3 is 13 residues long. The V end lost 4 bases, the J end lost 2 bases, and 7 bases lay between the germline ends. Germline V gene data show CDR1 as SNHLY and CDR2 as FYNNEI. The CDR3 DNA is TGTGCCAGCAGTGCAGGGTCCACAGATACGCAGTATTTT. Its protein product is CASSAGSTDTQYF.

Here the CDR3 reads CASSQVTMDSYNEQFF. The CDR3 bases are TGCGCCAGCAGCCAAGTAACAATGGACAGTTACAATGAGCAGTTCTTC. The chain recombines TRBV4-3 with TRBJ2-1; D is perhaps TRBD1 (6 bases). The CDR3 totals 16 residues. V lost 1 base and J lost 4, with 14 bases in between. Germline V lookup: CDR1 LGHNA, CDR2 YSLEER.

The rearrangement links TRBV5-6 to TRBJ1-5; TRBD1 is a possible D gene (5 bases). The CDR3 length is 13 residues. Trimming left V 2 bases short and J 7 bases short, with 10 bases between. Per the germline V gene, CDR1 is SGHDT and CDR2 is YYEEEE. The CDR3 region is CASSFYQGQPQHF. The CDR3 DNA reads as TGTGCCAGCAGCTTTTATCAGGGACAGCCCCAGCATTTT.

The chain recombines TRBV19 with TRBJ1-1; 7 bases match TRBD1. The J segment lost 4 bases and the V segment lost 3 bases, leaving 2 bases of the junction unmatched. This CDR3 contains 13 residues. Germline assignment: CDR1 LNHDA and CDR2 SQIVND (reference sequence). The DNA of the CDR3 is TGTGCCAGTAGTATGCAGGGGGGCACTGAAGCTTTCTTT. This translates into CASSMQGGTEAFF.

Of note for this clone: This same CDR3 is encoded by further DNA sequences in the sample. This rearrangement joins TRBV30 to TRBJ2-7; D assignment may be TRBD1 or TRBD2 (5 bases each). This CDR3 is 14 amino acids long. V dropped 1 base and J dropped 1 base, with 11 bases sitting between them. Germline CDR1 GTSNPN, CDR2 SVGIG (reference sequence). The CDR3 DNA reads as TGTGCCTGGAGTGCCGGGACCGGTTCCTACGAGCAGTACTTC. Its protein product is CAWSAGTGSYEQYF.

The chain couples TRBV5-1 to TRBJ1-5; 9 bases agree with TRBD1. This CDR3 contains 15 residues. The germline gives CDR1 SGHRS, CDR2 YFSETQ. The junction had 8 bases not matched to a gene; V was cut back by 5 bases and J by 5 bases. The chain's CDR3 is CASSQGQGRDQPQHF. The CDR3 region has the DNA TGCGCCAGCAGTCAGGGACAGGGTAGGGATCAGCCCCAGCATTTT.

This chain joins TRBV7-6 and TRBJ2-1; 9 nucleotides line up with TRBD2. This CDR3 is 16 amino acids long. The V segment lost 4 bases and the J segment 6 bases; nucleotides outside the gene matches: 10. Germline CDR1 and CDR2: SGHVS and FNYEAQ. The CDR3 loop reads CASSYLAGSSANEQFF. In DNA, the CDR3 is TGTGCCAGCAGCTACCTAGCGGGAAGTTCGGCCAATGAGCAGTTCTTC.

This CDR3 is CAWTGGGLSSYNEQFF. CDR3 bases: TGTGCCTGGACGGGAGGGGGGCTTAGCTCCTACAATGAGCAGTTCTTC. V and J are TRBV30 and TRBJ2-1, with 8 bases identical to TRBD2. The V segment lost 4 bases and the J segment 0 bases; nucleotides outside the gene matches: 8. The CDR3 extends over 16 amino acids. Germline lookup yields CDR1 GTSNPN and CDR2 SVGIG (reference sequence).

This rearrangement joins TRBV7-9 to TRBJ2-2; 15 positions agree with TRBD2. The CDR3 covers 17 residues. V lost 5 bases and J lost 3; bases outside the gene matches: 4. CDR1 is SEHNR, CDR2 FQNEAQ, per germline (reference sequence). CDR3 in DNA: TGTGCCAGCAGCCCGGGACTAGCGGGGGGATACACCGGGGAGCTGTTTTTT. This gives the protein CASSPGLAGGYTGELFF.